What follows are 3 T cell receptor beta chains derived from one specimen sequenced in a study of CD8 T cells in Susac syndrome. After extraction with the RNeasy kit, roughly 0.45 to 1 ug of the RNA was reverse transcribed using random hexamers. TCRdb passed the immunoSEQ multiplex PCR reads through MiXCR, listing each CDR3 protein once. The table shows about 130,000 distinct CDR3 sequences, with approximately 89% occurring only once. Sequencing used CD8+ T cells from PBMCs. Every receptor here comes from a human donor with multiple sclerosis.

V usage is TRBV3-1 and J usage is TRBJ2-1; D is unresolved. CDR1 and CDR2 (germline): LGHDT, YNNKEL (reference sequence). This CDR3 is 18 amino acids long. V was clipped by 0 bases and J by 6 bases, with 21 bases between them. The CDR3 DNA reads TGTGCCAGCAGCCAAGATTTGCGGTACTTAGTAGATAGCAATGAGCAGTTCTTC. Protein: CASSQDLRYLVDSNEQFF.

The chain links TRBV30 to TRBJ1-1; D is undetermined. The germline V and J ends were trimmed by 2 bases and 4 bases, with 8 bases remaining between them. CDR1 and CDR2 from the germline V gene are GTSNPN and SVGIG (reference sequence). CDR3 length: 12 residues. CDR3 in DNA: TGTGCCTGGAGTCCCTTCGGCACTGAAGCTTTCTTT. Translating gives CAWSPFGTEAFF.

The chain has TRBV15 and TRBJ2-3; the D is unclear. Germline V lookup: CDR1 LNHNV, CDR2 YYDKDF (reference sequence). The CDR3 is 12 residues long. Trimming took off 0 bases at V and 9 bases at J, with 7 bases between the two ends. CDR3 amino acids: CATSRDPETQYF. The CDR3 DNA sequence: TGTGCCACCAGCAGAGATCCGGAGACGCAGTATTTT.